The 22 T cell receptor beta chains reported below all come from one sample, sequenced in a study of cytomegalovirus exposure and HLA in healthy donors. The PCR made use of 60 Vbeta and 13 Jbeta primers. Sequenced by immunoSEQ multiplex PCR; TCRdb stores in-frame clones only, minus some. The sample carries roughly 100,000 clones, more than 60% recorded once. The sequenced sample consisted of PBMCs. The receptors here all came from a male donor in good health and CMV-seronegative.

The genes are TRBV25-1 and TRBJ2-6, with 10 bases matching TRBD1. Germline assignment: CDR1 MGHDK and CDR2 SYGVNS. This CDR3 is 17 amino acids long. V shed 4 bases, J shed 4 bases, and the junction held 7 bases outside the gene matches. CDR3 in amino acids: CASSGAGTGVGANVLTF. In nucleotides, the CDR3 is TGTGCCAGCAGTGGAGCCGGGACAGGGGTCGGGGCCAACGTCCTGACTTTC.

The CDR3 protein is CASSFPGGGETQYF. In nucleotides, the CDR3 is TGTGCCAGCAGCTTCCCGGGAGGGGGAGAGACCCAGTACTTC. The chain has TRBV5-5 and TRBJ2-5; 8 bases are a match to TRBD2. Germline CDR1 and CDR2: SGHKS and YYEKEE (reference sequence). There are 14 residues in the CDR3. J gave up 4 bases and V 2 bases, and 4 bases lay outside the gene matches. Combining the CDR3 with reference TRBV5-5 and TRBJ2-5 gives the whole variable domain DAGVTQSPTHLIKTRGQQVTLRCSPISGHKSVSWYQQVLGQGPQFIFQYYEKEERGRGNFPDRFSARQFPNYSSELNVNALLLGDSALYLCASSFPGGGETQYFGPGTRLLVL.

The chain recombines TRBV21-1 with TRBJ2-5; the table assigns TRBD2, which was not confirmed against the DNA. TRBV21-1 is a recognized pseudogene. CDR3 length: 15 amino acids. The DNA of the CDR3 is TGTGCCAGCAGCAAGCCTCGGGAGCATGAGGAGACCCAGTACTTC. This encodes CASSKPREHEETQYF.

CDR3 nucleotide sequence: TGTGCCAGCAGCCTTGGCCAGGGCCAGACTAGCGGGAATCCCTACAATGAGCAGTTCTTC. Its protein is CASSLGQGQTSGNPYNEQFF. The chain joins TRBV14 to TRBJ2-1, with 11 bases fitting TRBD2. The length of the CDR3 is 20 residues. In germline, CDR1 is SGHDN, CDR2 FVKESK. Trimming took 4 bases from V and 2 from J; bases not matched to a gene: 16.

The rearrangement uses TRBV29-1 and TRBJ1-1, with D hard to call. Trimming cost V 7 bases and J 3 bases, with 15 bases left between them. The CDR3 has 13 residues. Germline loops: CDR1 SQVTM, CDR2 ANQGSEA. The chain's CDR3 is CSAAQLSYTEAFF. The CDR3 region has the DNA TGCAGCGCTGCCCAACTGAGCTACACTGAAGCTTTCTTT.

The chain is built from TRBV5-1 and TRBJ2-5; D is unclear. The J call is doubtful: the DNA matches TRBJ2-7 better. Germline V gene data show CDR1 as SGHRS and CDR2 as YFSETQ. The CDR3 is 14 residues long. This chain's CDR3 is CASSLEQGSSEQYF. CDR3 in DNA: TGCGCCAGCAGCTTGGAGCAAGGCTCCAGCGAGCAGTACTTC.

This chain links TRBV7-8 with TRBJ2-1; TRBD2 aligns across 8 bases. CDR1 is SGHVS and CDR2 is FQNEAQ in the germline V gene. The CDR3 sequence is 15 residues long. V was pared by 5 bases and J by 7 bases, with 10 bases of the junction left unmatched. The CDR3 nucleotides are TGTGCCAGCAGCCGGGGGACTAGTCCGTTGAATGAGCAGTTCTTC. Protein: CASSRGTSPLNEQFF.

This chain joins TRBV6-6 and TRBJ1-5, with D possibly TRBD1 on 5 matching bases. V lost 4 bases and J lost 10, with 14 bases in between. CDR1 is MNHNY and CDR2 is SVGAGI in the germline V gene (reference sequence). The CDR3 covers 13 residues. CDR3 nucleotide sequence: TGTGCCAGCAGTTTGGACACCCAAATTCCCCAGCATTTT. As protein: CASSLDTQIPQHF.

This chain links TRBV7-8 with TRBJ2-5; 11 positions match TRBD2. The V segment lost 5 bases and the J segment 2 bases; nucleotides outside the gene matches: 13. Per germline, CDR1 SGHVS and CDR2 FQNEAQ. This CDR3 region has 18 residues. The CDR3 DNA reads as TGTGCCAGCAGCAAGACTAGCGGGACCTCACTACCACAAGAGACCCAGTACTTC. As protein: CASSKTSGTSLPQETQYF.

V and J are TRBV30 and TRBJ2-2, with D tentatively TRBD2 (5 bases). The CDR3 is 16 amino acids. The germline V gene has CDR1 GTSNPN and CDR2 SVGIG (reference sequence). The germline V and J ends were trimmed by 1 base and 2 bases, with 14 bases remaining between them. CDR3: CAWSGPEAENTGELFF. DNA for the CDR3: TGTGCCTGGAGTGGCCCGGAGGCAGAAAACACCGGGGAGCTGTTTTTT.

The chain combines TRBV27 with TRBJ2-3; D unclear. CDR1 MNHEY and CDR2 SMNVEV come from the germline V gene (reference sequence). The CDR3 sequence is 13 residues long. Trimming shortened V by 5 bases and J by 4 bases, and 10 bases separated the two germline ends. The CDR3 bases are TGTGCCAGCAGTGCTATACCGTCAGATACGCAGTATTTT. The encoded protein is CASSAIPSDTQYF.

The chain couples TRBV5-1 to TRBJ2-1, with D possibly being TRBD1 (6 bases). In germline, CDR1 is SGHRS, CDR2 YFSETQ. Trimming stripped 3 bases from V and 10 bases from J, with 14 bases between. The CDR3 covers 13 residues. In DNA, the CDR3 is TGCGCCAGCAGCTCCACAGGGCCCGAGGAGCAGTTCTTC. It yields the protein CASSSTGPEEQFF.

This rearrangement joins TRBV5-1 to TRBJ2-1, with TRBD2 identical over 8 bases. The germline V gene has CDR1 SGHRS and CDR2 YFSETQ. The CDR3 contains 14 residues. V trimming: 2 bases; J trimming: 3 bases; junction bases outside the gene matches: 1. The CDR3 reads CASSFAGGYNEQFF. Written as DNA, the CDR3 is TGCGCCAGCAGCTTCGCGGGAGGCTACAATGAGCAGTTCTTC.

V gene TRBV2 combines with J gene TRBJ2-5; TRBD2 agrees at 12 bases. CDR1 SNHLY and CDR2 FYNNEI come from the germline V gene. V lost 5 bases, J lost 5 bases, and 6 bases stayed unmatched. The CDR3 length is 15 residues. The CDR3 is CASSSASGRGETQYF. The CDR3 coding sequence is TGTGCCAGCAGTTCCGCTAGCGGGAGGGGGGAGACCCAGTACTTC.

The chain couples TRBV7-9 to TRBJ2-1; possible D gene TRBD1, 5 bases. The CDR3 loop spans 14 amino acids. Germline V CDR1 and CDR2: SEHNR, FQNEAQ (reference sequence). The V and J ends lost 1 base and 3 bases respectively, with 7 bases between them. CDR3 sequence reads: CASSLVTGYNEQFF. In DNA, the CDR3 is TGTGCCAGCAGCTTAGTTACAGGCTACAATGAGCAGTTCTTC.

This clone was observed many times. The CDR3 nucleotides read TGTGCCAGCAGTAGCACAGGGGACTCCGGGGAGCTGTTTTTT. Protein sequence: CASSSTGDSGELFF. The gene calls are TRBV6-4 and TRBJ2-2; D is perhaps TRBD1 (7 bases). Trimming left V 5 bases short and J 6 bases short, with 13 bases between. CDR3 length equals 14 residues. Germline V gene sequence: CDR1 MRHNA, CDR2 SNTAGT.

The table lists this clone with a few counts. CDR3 sequence: CASSPKEGGYGYTF. CDR3 coding DNA: TGTGCCAGCAGCCCGAAAGAAGGAGGGTATGGCTACACCTTC. The rearrangement uses TRBV7-9 and TRBJ1-2, with no clear D. The germline gives CDR1 SEHNR, CDR2 FQNEAQ (reference sequence). The germline V and J ends were trimmed by 5 bases and 5 bases, with 15 bases remaining between them. The CDR3 loop spans 14 amino acids.

The CDR3 spells CASSLASLTDTQYF. The CDR3 DNA reads TGCGCCAGCAGCTTGGCCTCTCTCACAGATACGCAGTATTTT. The chain uses TRBV5-1 and TRBJ2-3; D gene unclear. From germline, CDR1 is SGHRS and CDR2 YFSETQ. This CDR3 has 14 amino acids. V lost 0 bases and J lost 2, with 7 bases in between.

The chain joins TRBV9 to TRBJ2-3, with 9 nucleotides matching TRBD2. J lost 4 bases, V lost 3 bases, and 9 bases had no gene match. Per the germline V gene, CDR1 is SGDLS and CDR2 is YYNGEE. There are 16 residues in the CDR3. CDR3 loop: CASSATSGGQPDTQYF. The DNA of the CDR3 is TGTGCCAGCAGCGCCACGAGCGGGGGGCAGCCAGATACGCAGTATTTT.

The genes are TRBV15 and TRBJ2-7; 7 nucleotides line up with TRBD2. The CDR3 runs to 17 residues. CDR1 and CDR2 (germline): LNHNV, YYDKDF (reference sequence). The ends lost 0 bases at V and 2 bases at J; junction bases unmatched: 10. The CDR3 is CATSRENSGGSAYEQYF. The CDR3 DNA is TGTGCCACCAGCAGAGAAAACTCGGGAGGCTCTGCCTACGAGCAGTACTTC.

V is TRBV2 and J is TRBJ1-2, with 10 nucleotides matching TRBD1. CDR1 SNHLY and CDR2 FYNNEI come from the germline V gene. V gave up 4 bases and J gave up 4 bases; unmatched junction bases: 3. This CDR3 has 14 amino acids. CDR3 sequence: CASSVGTGAYGYTF. The CDR3 DNA is TGTGCCAGCAGTGTCGGGACAGGGGCCTATGGCTACACCTTC.

This clone was found once. The chain is built from TRBV10-3 and TRBJ2-7, with D possibly being TRBD1 (6 bases). Trimming left V 4 bases short and J 2 bases short, with 15 bases between. Germline V gives CDR1 ENHRY, CDR2 SYGVKD. This CDR3 has 15 amino acids. In DNA form, the CDR3 reads TGTGCCATCAGTGCCGGACAGCTGGGAGCCTACGAGCAGTACTTC. It codes for CAISAGQLGAYEQYF.